This T cell receptor beta chain appears in the sequencing data of a study of CD8 T cells in Susac syndrome. The overall study: Patients with Susac syndrome were therapy-naive, taking corticosteroids, with some also receiving intravenous immunoglobulin, or taking intravenous immunoglobulin alone at the time their blood was drawn.

Patients with Susac syndrome met the recently defined diagnostic criteria for definite or probable disease. Whole-study results and caveats: By the study's own acknowledgment, its TCR sequencing and HLA analysis included relatively few individuals.

As regards this clonotype: Its antigen is as yet unknown.

RNA, at about 0.45 to 1 ug, was reverse transcribed with random hexamers. MiXCR, run by TCRdb on the immunoSEQ multiplex PCR reads, gives a single entry per CDR3 protein. The sample holds some 190,000 distinct CDR3 sequences; approximately 94% are singletons and the top ten take 0.15% to 0.2%. V was clipped by 3 bases and J by 8 bases; unmatched bases: 9. In germline, CDR1 is DFQATT, CDR2 SNEGSKA (reference sequence). CDR3 length equals 13 residues. The TCR comes from a human donor with Susac syndrome. This sequence joins TRBV20-1 and TRBJ1-2, with 7 bases matching TRBD1. The sample consisted of CD4+ T cells from PBMCs. This chain's CDR3 is CSASKGATIGYTF. The CDR3 DNA reads TGCAGTGCTAGTAAGGGGGCAACTATCGGCTACACCTTC.